The TCR beta chain described here comes from a study of cytomegalovirus exposure and HLA in healthy donors. Primers included in the PCR were 60 Vbeta and 13 Jbeta primers. As originally analysed: Approximately 12 million of tens of millions of unique TCR beta chains were shared, per a later count. Here immunoSEQ multiplex PCR was the method, and the copy in TCRdb shows in-frame clones only, minus some. V and J calls and clone size come straight from that table; D and trimming were deduced from the DNA. This table holds around 200,000 clones. Trimming at V came to 6 bases and at J to 7 bases, leaving 14 bases not matched to a gene. Germline V gene sequence: CDR1 MNHEY, CDR2 SMNVEV (reference sequence). The CDR3 consists of 15 residues. The study, taken as a whole, reports: It was confirmed in vitro that three of the CMV-associated chains were specific for CMV antigens. In a later analysis, a missense DCLRE1C variant was linked to TCR beta V- and J-gene trimming. Excluded: some indistinguishable V segments such as TRBV6-2 and TRBV6-3.

As concerns this clone: The antigen remains undetermined.

This sequence originates from a woman under 40 in good health and CMV-seropositive. This sequence joins TRBV27 and TRBJ2-5; 7 positions agree with TRBD1. The sequenced material came from PBMCs. CDR3 sequence: CASSITGDPEWTQYF. In DNA form, the CDR3 reads TGTGCCAGCAGCATCACAGGGGACCCCGAATGGACCCAGTACTTC.